These T cell receptor beta chains were read from a single sample in a study of T cell responses to AZD1222 COVID-19 vaccine. Measured with immunoSEQ multiplex PCR; TCRdb has only the in-frame clones, and not every one. The sample lists about 130,000 clones; 93% were seen once. The source material was peripheral blood, sampled on day 0 of AZD1222 vaccination. Receptors originate from an adult in good health. Each CDR3 is given without its conserved first and last residue.

j_gene	v_gene	len	CDR3aa
TRBJ2-1	TRBV24-1	9	ATSPGAEQF
TRBJ1-1	TRBV9	11	ASSGQGSTEAF
TRBJ1-2	TRBV27	14	ASSQVVRGAGYGYT
TRBJ2-7	TRBV6-5	11	ASSPGEGYEQY
TRBJ1-1	TRBV5-1	12	ASSLDLGHTEAF
TRBJ1-4	TRBV4-2	14	ASSQGAGTGGEKLF
TRBJ2-3	TRBV27	6	ASSLWY
TRBJ1-1	TRBV3-1/TRBV3-2	12	ASSQRGGSTEAF
TRBJ1-2	TRBV6-5	10	AEHGGRGGYT
TRBJ2-6	TRBV7-2	16	ASSLEPGRRSGANVLT
TRBJ1-3	TRBV5-1	12	ASSGGDSGNTIY
TRBJ1-1	TRBV5-5	15	ASSLSGASRRYTEAF
TRBJ1-1	TRBV28	10	ASRGQWLGAF
TRBJ2-7	TRBV25-1	15	ASRGVVTSGRVNEQY
TRBJ2-1	TRBV2	14	ASSHQGLAGVDEQF
TRBJ1-6	TRBV6-1	11	ASSEGVSSPLH
TRBJ2-7	TRBV3-1/TRBV3-2	12	ASSQSSDSYEQY
TRBJ2-1	TRBV14	12	ASSGGGGYNEQF
TRBJ1-3	TRBV5-5	15	ASSSGTALISGNTIY
TRBJ1-5	TRBV6-2/TRBV6-3	13	ASSRIQGSNQPQH
TRBJ2-1	TRBV15	16	ATSPHSVTGKSKNEQF
TRBJ1-2	TRBV28	9	ASSLAYGYT
TRBJ2-1	TRBV7-3	11	ASSFRGATEQF
TRBJ1-3	TRBV19	14	ASSSLGQSSGNTIY
TRBJ2-3	TRBV5-1	14	ASSLDAPSSTDTQY
TRBJ2-7	TRBV28	13	ASSTGQGEDYEQY
TRBJ1-5	TRBV7-2	13	ASSLVGYSNQPQH
TRBJ2-7	TRBV5-5	13	ASSLVGAGGYEQY
TRBJ1-1	TRBV6-5	11	AGVTAVNTEAF
TRBJ2-3	TRBV3-1/TRBV3-2	12	ASSQGTSTDTQY
TRBJ2-7	TRBV4-1	13	ASSPRIGAFYEQY
TRBJ2-1	TRBV6-5	11	ASSYSKLNEQF
TRBJ1-5	TRBV2	15	ASSDMGTFTSNQPQH
TRBJ1-6	TRBV2	14	ASTLGPSSYNSPLH
TRBJ1-3	TRBV30	14	AWRGGATRSGNTIY
TRBJ1-1	TRBV4-3	12	ASSQLRKNTEAF
TRBJ1-1	TRBV5-1	11	ASSLRENTEAF
TRBJ1-2	TRBV19	12	ASSIETAPWGYT
TRBJ1-2	TRBV24-1	10	ATRDSYYGYT
TRBJ1-1	TRBV6-5	12	ASSYGNMNTEAF
TRBJ1-6	TRBV25-1	11	ASSGQFNSPLH
TRBJ1-2	TRBV21-1	10	ASSKMQPGYT
TRBJ2-6	TRBV30	12	AWSVQSGANVLT
TRBJ1-1	TRBV6-5	9	ASSSQGRAF
TRBJ2-3	TRBV4-1	15	ASSQVRTSGRADTQY
TRBJ1-1	TRBV3-1/TRBV3-2	12	ASSQYGRRTEAF
TRBJ1-2	TRBV6-5	12	ASSSIGHLYGYT
TRBJ2-5	TRBV10-1	13	ASSESKAGKETQY
TRBJ1-4	TRBV20-1	9	SVGDYEKLF